The 24 T cell receptor beta chains below all came from one sample that was sequenced in a study of Tregs in tolerant kidney transplant recipients. Sequencing used immunoSEQ multiplex PCR; TCRdb keeps in-frame clones, though not all of them. The sample has around 86,000 clones, 91% seen once. Recipients received nonmyeloablative bone marrow transplants from related graft donors, with transient mixed chimerism. The material was CD4+ T cells from blood (PBMCs), obtained 24 months after the transplant. The receptors were gathered from a human patient who received a combined kidney and bone marrow transplant. The T cells may partly be graft donor cells.

The chain has TRBV19 and TRBJ2-3, with 10 positions matching TRBD2. V was clipped by 4 bases and J by 4 bases; unmatched bases: 8. This CDR3 contains 16 residues. Germline loops: CDR1 LNHDA, CDR2 SQIVND (reference sequence). CDR3 sequence reads: CASSKYPSGSPDTQYF. As DNA, the CDR3 is TGTGCCAGTAGTAAATATCCTAGCGGGAGTCCAGATACGCAGTATTTT.

This clone was picked up one time. The chain couples TRBV13 to TRBJ2-3; TRBD2 matches 7 bases. Germline V gives CDR1 PRHDT, CDR2 FYEKMQ (reference sequence). This CDR3 region has 17 residues. The J segment lost 1 base and the V segment lost 5 bases, leaving 12 bases of the junction unmatched. Here the CDR3 reads CASSPTGAGRRTDTQYF. CDR3 sequence (DNA): TGTGCCAGCAGCCCCACTGGAGCGGGGAGACGCACAGATACGCAGTATTTT.

J is TRBJ2-5 and V is TRBV10-3; D unclear. The V gene's germline CDR1 is ENHRY and CDR2 SYGVKD. The germline V and J ends were trimmed by 2 bases and 1 base, with 5 bases remaining between them. The CDR3 runs to 13 residues. CDR3 loop: CAISEGSQETQYF. CDR3 coding DNA: TGTGCCATCAGTGAGGGCAGCCAAGAGACCCAGTACTTC.

The chain recombines TRBV11-1 with TRBJ1-3; D ambiguous. CDR1 and CDR2 (germline): SGHAT, FQDESV (reference sequence). The CDR3 loop spans 15 amino acids. V was shortened by 1 base and J by 0 bases, with 7 bases between the two germline ends. The DNA for the CDR3 is TGTGCCAGCAGCTTAGATCGGAGCTCTGGAAACACCATATATTTT. Its translation is CASSLDRSSGNTIYF.

The sample holds one count of this clone. The CDR3 DNA follows: TGTGCCAGCAGTTACTCGGGGCAGTCGGGTGGCTACACCTTC. Translation: CASSYSGQSGGYTF. This chain uses TRBV6-5 with TRBJ1-2, with D possibly matching TRBD1 (5 bases). There are 14 residues in the CDR3. Germline values: CDR1 MNHEY, CDR2 SVGAGI. The ends were cut back, 0 bases at V and 7 bases at J, with 12 bases in the middle.

On this clone: Different DNA sequences within this sample yield the same CDR3. This CDR3 reads CASSTLPGGQETQYF. The CDR3 DNA sequence: TGCGCCAGCAGCACCCTCCCGGGGGGCCAAGAGACCCAGTACTTC. V usage is TRBV5-1 and J usage is TRBJ2-5; 7 bases are shared with TRBD2. From germline, CDR1 is SGHRS and CDR2 YFSETQ. Unmatched junction bases numbered 7, after V lost 4 bases and J lost 1 base. This CDR3 spans 15 amino acids.

The chain employs TRBV29-1 and TRBJ2-7, with 7 positions matching TRBD2. This CDR3 comprises 14 residues. CDR1 and CDR2 from the germline V gene are SQVTM and ANQGSEA. The V segment lost 1 base and the J segment 5 bases; nucleotides outside the gene matches: 8. The CDR3 spells CSVEGGLGADEQYF. The CDR3 DNA sequence: TGCAGCGTTGAAGGAGGACTAGGCGCGGACGAGCAGTACTTC.

The V call is TRBV15, the J call TRBJ2-7; perhaps TRBD1 as D (5 bases). Germline CDR1 LNHNV, CDR2 YYDKDF (reference sequence). V gave up 1 base and J gave up 2 bases, with 12 bases separating them. The CDR3 contains 15 residues. The CDR3 loop reads CATSRALQDTYEQYF. The CDR3 nucleotides are TGTGCCACCAGCAGAGCGCTACAGGACACCTACGAGCAGTACTTC.

V gene TRBV7-2 combines with J gene TRBJ2-5; 8 nucleotides match TRBD2. Matching the DNA end better, TRBJ2-7 makes the J call doubtful. Germline V gene data show CDR1 as SGHTA and CDR2 as FQGNSA. The CDR3 is 15 residues long. This chain's CDR3 is CASSPGLALTYEQYF. The CDR3, as DNA: TGTGCCAGCAGCCCCGGACTAGCCCTGACCTACGAGCAGTACTTC.

The rearrangement uses TRBV7-6 and TRBJ1-2; 7 bases are shared with TRBD1. There are 16 residues in the CDR3. With 1 base clipped from V and 2 bases from J, the junction kept 7 bases outside the gene matches. CDR1 is SGHVS and CDR2 is FNYEAQ in the germline V gene. CDR3 residues: CASSLGLGQINYGYTF. CDR3 coding DNA: TGTGCCAGCAGCTTAGGACTGGGACAGATAAACTATGGCTACACCTTC.

The rearrangement links TRBV14 to TRBJ2-7; the D gene is possibly TRBD2 (7 bases). The germline gives CDR1 SGHDN, CDR2 FVKESK. The CDR3 length is 18 residues. Trimming removed 4 bases at V and 3 bases at J, with 25 bases between. Here the CDR3 reads CASSRGGPGGSRGYEQYF. CDR3 DNA sequence: TGTGCCAGCAGCCGGGGGGGGCCTGGCGGGAGTAGGGGCTACGAGCAGTACTTC.

V is TRBV6-1 and J is TRBJ2-2, with a possible D match to TRBD1 (5 bases). The V gene lost 6 bases and the J gene lost 9 bases, with 11 bases spanning the gap. The CDR3 length is 12 residues. CDR1 and CDR2 from the germline V gene are MNHNS and SASEGT. CDR3 protein: CASSDSLRELFF. For the CDR3, the DNA is TGTGCCAGCAGCGACAGTTTAAGGGAGCTGTTTTTT.

The chain is built from TRBV7-3 and TRBJ2-2; 11 nucleotides agree with TRBD2. The V segment lost 5 bases and the J segment 8 bases; nucleotides outside the gene matches: 1. The germline V gene has CDR1 SGHTA and CDR2 FQGTGA. This CDR3 is 13 amino acids long. The CDR3 loop is CASSRTSGGELFF. In DNA form, the CDR3 reads TGTGCCAGCAGCAGGACTAGCGGGGGGGAGCTGTTTTTT.

V and J are TRBV15 and TRBJ2-1; D is unresolved. V was trimmed by 6 bases and J by 6 bases, leaving 9 bases between them. CDR1 LNHNV and CDR2 YYDKDF come from the germline V gene (reference sequence). The CDR3 contains 12 residues. The CDR3 protein is CATSRVSNEQFF. The CDR3 DNA follows: TGTGCCACCAGTCGGGTCAGCAATGAGCAGTTCTTC.

The chain joins TRBV5-1 to TRBJ2-5; 10 nucleotides align to TRBD2. V lost 2 bases, J lost 5 bases, and 6 bases stayed unmatched. Germline CDR1 reads SGHRS; CDR2 reads YFSETQ. The CDR3 is 15 amino acids. The DNA of the CDR3 is TGCGCCAGCAGCTTTTTGTATAGCGGGAGGGAGACCCAGTACTTC. Translated, it gives CASSFLYSGRETQYF.

This clone appeared a single time. The same CDR3 arises from other DNA sequences in this sample as well. V is TRBV11-3 and J is TRBJ2-7, with 10 bases lining up with TRBD2. The junction had 13 bases not matched to a gene; V was cut back by 9 bases and J by 5 bases. This CDR3 comprises 15 residues. CDR1 and CDR2 (germline): SGHNT, YENEEA. The CDR3 region has the DNA TGTGCCAGTAGCATCGGACTAGCGGAAGGTGACGAGCAGTACTTC. This sequence encodes CASSIGLAEGDEQYF.

The J gene is TRBJ2-7, the V gene TRBV7-3, with TRBD2 matching 12 bases. The V gene end was trimmed by 4 bases and the J gene end by 0 bases; junction bases not matched to a gene: 13. Per germline, CDR1 SGHTA and CDR2 FQGTGA. This CDR3 contains 19 residues. CDR3 in DNA: TGTGCCAGCAGCTGGAAACCGGGACTAGCGGGCCTTCTCTCCTACGAGCAGTACTTC. It translates to CASSWKPGLAGLLSYEQYF.

The chain recombines TRBV2 with TRBJ2-1, with a possible D match to TRBD1 (5 bases). Per germline, CDR1 SNHLY and CDR2 FYNNEI. There are 15 residues in the CDR3. V was cut by 7 bases and J by 4 bases, with 17 bases left in between. Written as DNA, the CDR3 is TGTGCCAGCACAGAAGGGCGGACACGGTACAATGAGCAGTTCTTC. Translating gives CASTEGRTRYNEQFF.

The sample holds one count of this clone. The V and J genes are TRBV11-2 and TRBJ1-3, with TRBD1 as a possible D gene (5 bases). Trimming removed 0 bases from V and 4 bases from J, with 13 bases in between. This CDR3 comprises 16 residues. Germline CDR1 SGHAT, CDR2 FQNNGV. CDR3 nucleotide sequence: TGTGCCAGCAGCTTAGACCGACAGATCGCCGGAAACACCATATATTTT. Translating it yields CASSLDRQIAGNTIYF.

This rearrangement joins TRBV19 to TRBJ2-5; 7 bases fit TRBD2. V shed 6 bases, J shed 4 bases, and the junction held 14 bases outside the gene matches. The CDR3 runs 16 residues. Germline lookup yields CDR1 LNHDA and CDR2 SQIVND (reference sequence). In nucleotides, the CDR3 is TGTGCCAGTAGGGGACTGCGTCCTAGCGGTGCAGAGACCCAGTACTTC. Translation: CASRGLRPSGAETQYF.

This chain connects TRBV7-2 to TRBJ2-7, with TRBD2 identical over 8 bases. The CDR3 runs 14 residues. From germline, CDR1 is SGHTA and CDR2 FQGNSA. With 5 bases clipped from V and 3 bases from J, the junction kept 6 bases outside the gene matches. The CDR3 DNA sequence: TGTGCCAGCAGCCGGGAGGGGTTCAACTACGAGCAGTACTTC. Translation: CASSREGFNYEQYF.

This sequence joins TRBV9 and TRBJ2-2; TRBD2 matches 10 bases. Germline V gives CDR1 SGDLS, CDR2 YYNGEE. The CDR3 has 15 amino acids. Losses at the gene ends were 4 bases for V and 3 bases for J; bases not matched to a gene: 3. Here the CDR3 reads CASSSLAGDTGELFF. CDR3 in DNA: TGTGCCAGCAGCTCTCTAGCGGGGGACACCGGGGAGCTGTTTTTT.

The J gene is TRBJ2-5, the V gene TRBV11-2; TRBD2 aligns across 7 bases. Looked up from germline, CDR1 is SGHAT and CDR2 is FQNNGV. With V trimmed by 2 bases and J by 5 bases, 11 bases remained unmatched. This CDR3 is 16 amino acids long. The CDR3 DNA reads TGTGCCAGCAGCTTATTGGGGGGAGGGCCGTTGGAGACCCAGTACTTC. It is translated as CASSLLGGGPLETQYF.

V and J are TRBV18 and TRBJ1-2; D is undetermined. Germline CDR1 reads KGHSH; CDR2 reads LQKENI. This CDR3 is built from 13 residues. Trimming removed 3 bases at V and 6 bases at J, with 11 bases between. CDR3: CASSPGGLDGYTF. DNA for the CDR3: TGTGCCAGCTCACCGGGAGGGTTGGATGGCTACACCTTC.